A selection of T cell receptor beta chains follows, all from one sample in a study of OX40 agonist ivuxolimab in advanced cancers. Produced via immunoSEQ multiplex PCR; TCRdb's table is partial and in-frame only. The sample yields 65,000 to 95,000 clones, around 87% seen once. The sequences come from CD4+ or CD8+ T cells sorted from blood, collected in a trial of the OX40 agonist ivuxolimab. The origin of the receptors is an adult with an advanced solid tumor such as melanoma, head and neck, liver or kidney cancer. Both conserved end residues are part of each CDR3. A D gene is named only where the DNA matches it firmly. The size entry is marked missing in some rows and otherwise reads once, few, many or a size class.

d_call	clone_size	j_call	v_call	cdr3_nt	cdr3_aa
TRBD2	NA	TRBJ2-1	TRBV19	TGTGCCAGTAGTCCTCGGACTAGCGGCGGCCGGGTTAGATTTTACAATGAGCAGTTCTTC	CASSPRTSGGRVRFYNEQFF
TRBD1	NA	TRBJ2-1	TRBV5-1	TGCGCCAGCAGCTGCCGACAGGGGCTAGCCAATGAGCAGTTCTTC	CASSCRQGLANEQFF
NA	NA	TRBJ1-3	TRBV4-3	TGCGCCAGCAGCCACCGTTCCACAGGGCTTAACTCTGGAAACACCATATATTTT	CASSHRSTGLNSGNTIYF
NA	once	TRBJ1-2	TRBV5-5	TGTGCCAGCAGCCCGGTCAGCGAGTATGGCTACACCTTC	CASSPVSEYGYTF
TRBD1	NA	TRBJ1-2	TRBV10-2	TGCGCCAGCAGTGAGAAAGGACAGGGGCACTATGGCTACACCTTC	CASSEKGQGHYGYTF
TRBD2	once	TRBJ2-1	TRBV7-8	TGTGCCAGCAGCTTCCAACTAGCGGGAGGATATGAGCAGTTCTTC	CASSFQLAGGYEQFF
TRBD1	NA	TRBJ1-1	TRBV5-1	TGCGCCAGCAGCTCCGCCGGGACAGGGAACACTGAAGCTTTCTTT	CASSSAGTGNTEAFF
NA	NA	TRBJ1-1	TRBV30	TGTGCCTGGACAACGGGTTACACTGAAGCTTTCTTT	CAWTTGYTEAFF
NA	few	TRBJ2-7	TRBV4-1	TGCGCCAGCAGCCATATCTTGGGCAGAGATGCCTACGAGCAGTACTTC	CASSHILGRDAYEQYF
NA	NA	TRBJ2-7	TRBV28	TGTGCCAGCAGGGACAGTCACGAGCAGTACTTC	CASRDSHEQYF
NA	NA	TRBJ1-1	TRBV27	TGTGCCAGCAGCGCAGGGGTAACGGAAGCTTTCTTT	CASSAGVTEAFF
NA	once	TRBJ2-5	TRBV4-1	TGCGCCAGCAGCCAAGATTATCCAGGGCAAGAGACCCAGTACTTC	CASSQDYPGQETQYF
NA	NA	TRBJ1-4	TRBV21-1	TGTGCCAGCATCCCCTCGGGTTTCCCGGAAGGTGAAAAACTGTTTTTT	CASIPSGFPEGEKLFF
TRBD1	NA	TRBJ1-3	TRBV5-6	TGTGCCAGCAGGTACAGGGGAGGTGGCTCTGGAAACACCATATATTTT	CASRYRGGGSGNTIYF
TRBD1	NA	TRBJ2-6	TRBV28	TGTGCCACCGACAGGGGGAATTCGGGAGCCAACGTCCTGACTTTC	CATDRGNSGANVLTF
TRBD1	NA	TRBJ2-3	TRBV5-1	TGCGCCAGCAGCTTGGTACAGGGGAGCACAGATACGCAGTATTTT	CASSLVQGSTDTQYF
NA	few	TRBJ2-7	TRBV18	TGTGCCAGCTCACCCCAGGGATCCCGCGAGCAGTACTTC	CASSPQGSREQYF
TRBD1	once	TRBJ2-2	TRBV5-1	TGCGCCAGCAGCATGGGACAGGGGAACACCGGGGAGCTGTTTTTT	CASSMGQGNTGELFF
NA	NA	TRBJ2-5	TRBV18	TGTGCCAGCTCACCCGGGGGGCTGGGTTCGGAGACCCAGTACTTC	CASSPGGLGSETQYF
NA	few	TRBJ1-5	TRBV18	TGTGCCAGCTCACCAGGGGATCAGCCCCAGCATTTT	CASSPGDQPQHF
NA	NA	TRBJ2-1	TRBV7-9	TGTGCCAGCAGCTTAGTGGGGAGAGAGCAGTTCTTC	CASSLVGREQFF
TRBD1	NA	TRBJ1-3	TRBV11-2	TGTGCCAGCAGCTTACCGGGACAGGGAAGTCACACCATATATTTT	CASSLPGQGSHTIYF
NA	NA	TRBJ2-7	TRBV7-9	TGTGCCAGCAGCCGGTTTAGGGGGAGCTCCTACGAGCAGTACTTC	CASSRFRGSSYEQYF
NA	NA	TRBJ1-2	TRBV5-4	TGTGCCAGCAGCTTGACCGGACTTGTCTATGGCTACACCTTC	CASSLTGLVYGYTF
NA	NA	TRBJ2-1	TRBV6-1	TGTGCCAGCAGTGAAGCCCAGGACGTCCGCTCCTACAATGAGCAGTTCTTC	CASSEAQDVRSYNEQFF
NA	NA	TRBJ1-2	TRBV2	TGTGCCAGCAATCAGGACTCTAACTATGGCTACACCTTC	CASNQDSNYGYTF
NA	NA	TRBJ2-1	TRBV11-3	TGTGCCAGCAGCCGGCTGGAGGGGGAGCAGTTCTTC	CASSRLEGEQFF
TRBD2	NA	TRBJ2-5	TRBV11-2	TGTGCCAGCAGCTTTGACAGCGGGAAAACTCCCCAGTACTTC	CASSFDSGKTPQYF
TRBD1	NA	TRBJ1-5	TRBV19	TGTGCCAGTAGTGTCGACAGGGGGGGAGAAATTCGGCATTTT	CASSVDRGGEIRHF
NA	NA	TRBJ2-3	TRBV11-2	TGTGCCAGCAGCTCCGGACAGCTTGACACAGATACGCAGTATTTT	CASSSGQLDTDTQYF
TRBD2	NA	TRBJ2-7	TRBV11-2	TGTGCCAGCAGCTTAACTAGCGGGATCTACGAGCAGTACTTC	CASSLTSGIYEQYF
NA	NA	TRBJ1-1	TRBV28	TGTGCCAGCAGACCCGGGGGGGCTCCTGAAGCTTTCTTT	CASRPGGAPEAFF
TRBD1	NA	TRBJ1-4	TRBV7-9	TGTGCCAGCAGCCCGACAGGGGGCGGTGAAAAACTGTTTTTT	CASSPTGGGEKLFF
NA	NA	TRBJ1-2	TRBV28	TGTGCCATCGACGGGTCCCGTGAGAGGGGCTACACCTTC	CAIDGSRERGYTF
TRBD2	NA	TRBJ2-7	TRBV7-3	TGTGCCAGCAGCTTAACCGGTAGCGGGGGGGCCGGGTACGAGCAGTACTTC	CASSLTGSGGAGYEQYF
TRBD1	NA	TRBJ1-2	TRBV27	TGTGCCAGCAGTTTATTTGGGACAGGGAGCAGTGGCTACACCTTC	CASSLFGTGSSGYTF
NA	NA	TRBJ1-5	TRBV28	TGTGCCAGCAGTCCTATCGCCCTCAATAGCAATCAGCCCCAGCATTTT	CASSPIALNSNQPQHF
NA	NA	TRBJ1-2	TRBV19	TGTGCCAGTAGTGGACGGATCTATGGCTACACCTTC	CASSGRIYGYTF
NA	NA	TRBJ1-5	TRBV11-2	TGTGCCAGCAGCGCCGCGGGACCGAATAGCAATCAGCCCCAGCATTTT	CASSAAGPNSNQPQHF
NA	NA	TRBJ2-3	TRBV19	TGTGCCAGTAGAGACACCTGGGCGGAAGATACGCAGTATTTT	CASRDTWAEDTQYF
TRBD1	NA	TRBJ2-5	TRBV5-1	TGCGCCAGCGGACAGGGCAATCAAGAGACCCAGTACTTC	CASGQGNQETQYF
NA	NA	TRBJ1-5	TRBV7-2	TGTGCCAGCAGCTTCGGGTCGGGGGCCAGCAATCAGCCCCAGCATTTT	CASSFGSGASNQPQHF
NA	NA	TRBJ1-2	TRBV5-4	TGTGCCAGCAGCGCCCCCGGGACAAACTATGGCTACACCTTC	CASSAPGTNYGYTF